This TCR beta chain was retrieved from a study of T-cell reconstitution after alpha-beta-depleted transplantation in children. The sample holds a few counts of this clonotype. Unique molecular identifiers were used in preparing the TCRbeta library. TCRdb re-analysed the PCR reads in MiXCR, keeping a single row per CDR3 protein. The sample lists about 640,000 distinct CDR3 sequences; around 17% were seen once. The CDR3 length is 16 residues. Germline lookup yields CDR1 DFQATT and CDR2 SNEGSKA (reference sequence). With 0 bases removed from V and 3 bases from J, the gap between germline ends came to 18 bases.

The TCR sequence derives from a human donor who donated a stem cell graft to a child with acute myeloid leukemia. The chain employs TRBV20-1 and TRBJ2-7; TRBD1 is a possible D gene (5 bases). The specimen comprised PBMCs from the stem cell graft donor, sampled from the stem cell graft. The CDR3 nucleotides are TGCAGTGCTAGAGACCTGACCCGACAGAGAGTCTACGAGCAGTACGTC. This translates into CSARDLTRQRVYEQYV.